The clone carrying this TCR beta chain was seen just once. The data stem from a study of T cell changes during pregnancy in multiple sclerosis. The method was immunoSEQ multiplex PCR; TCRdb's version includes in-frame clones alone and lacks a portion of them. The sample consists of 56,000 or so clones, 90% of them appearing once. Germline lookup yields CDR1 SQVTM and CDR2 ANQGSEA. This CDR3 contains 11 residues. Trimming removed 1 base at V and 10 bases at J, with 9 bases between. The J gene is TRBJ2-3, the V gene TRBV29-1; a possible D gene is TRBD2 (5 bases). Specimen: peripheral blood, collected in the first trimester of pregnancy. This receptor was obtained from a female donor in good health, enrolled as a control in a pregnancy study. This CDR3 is CSVEVRGPQYF. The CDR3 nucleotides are TGCAGCGTTGAAGTCCGAGGGCCGCAGTATTTT.